This T cell receptor beta chain came from a study of blood T cell repertoires in COVID-19 (TCRdb year 2020). Describing the broader study: Samples covering the acute and convalescent phases of COVID-19 were provided by collaborators in the United States, Italy and Spain. The prospective study material was composed of cDNA or gDNA derived from T cells, B-cell-depleted T cells, or PBMCs. Subjects who had been exposed to COVID-19, were actively infected with it, or had recovered from it provided the deeply sampled blood TCRbeta repertoires that made up the dataset. A freely available public database, intended as a resource for researchers studying the immune response to SARS-CoV-2, is where the repertoires were released. The samples were drawn from the first 160 participants of the ongoing ImmuneRACE study and from 1,254 subjects provided by 6 global collaborators. Nearly every sample came with metadata listing a de-identified subject ID, COVID-19 status, age in years and sex. Where available, HLA class I and class II types were taken from metadata supplied by the sample provider and were not determined by assay-based typing. Findings and caveats that apply to the study as a whole: The amount of clinical and demographic metadata varied by source and participant and was provided uncurated.

This clone appeared a single time. Its recognized antigen is unknown. Base qualities were left out, and no much larger clone turns up one base away. In the prospective study, participants were about 18 to 95 years old, resided in fewer than 25 geographic areas of the United States, and were enrolled through a virtual design. To assign participants to cohorts, the prospective study relied on clinical history that participants themselves reported in a screening survey and a study questionnaire. Recovered participants in ImmuneRACE Cohort 3 were defined as having two consecutive negative NP/OP PCR tests, clearance from a healthcare professional, or resolution of symptoms. In the prospective study, whole blood, serum and a nasopharyngeal or oropharyngeal swab were collected from each participant by mobile phlebotomists. Participants in the prospective study had the option to provide additional blood draws and questionnaires over an approximately 2-month period. Blood samples from the prospective study were shipped frozen or at room temperature prior to DNA extraction.

TCRbeta CDR3 regions were amplified from genomic DNA by means of the immunoSEQ Assay, a bias-controlled multiplex PCR. Per the original workflow: Within the assay, amplification of reference gene primers was used to estimate how many nucleated cells each sample contained. To quantify the absolute abundance of each unique TCRbeta CDR3 rearrangement, sequence reads were collapsed and filtered. For each sample, productive Simpson clonality was calculated by taking the square root of Simpson's diversity index across productive rearrangements. Entries here come from immuneACCESS through TCRdb and include only in-frame sequences with V and J called. Some clones fail to appear in such tables; in the studies checked, an unresolved V gene covers under half of the shortfall, and the cause of the remainder is unknown. That table furnishes V, J and clone size, whereas the DNA furnished D and trimming. This sample comprises 300,000 to 450,000 clones, around 91% of them detected only once. Around 1% of the sample rests with the top ten.

From a lookup of the germline V gene, CDR1 and CDR2 are SGHVS and FNYEAQ. V gives up 0 bases and J gives up 4 bases, and the segment between their germline ends measures 16 bases. The CDR3 runs 16 amino acids, cysteine and phenylalanine included. The DNA shown is the 48-base CDR3, in frame from base 1. The TCR was taken from a man aged 18 to 30 who had recovered from COVID-19. Recombination joined TRBV7-6 with TRBJ2-7; a weak D assignment points to TRBD1 (5 bases agree). The specimen sequenced was PBMCs or T cells enriched from blood (not recorded which). The nucleotide sequence reads as follows: TGTGCCAGCAGCTTAGCGCCTCAAAAGGGGTCTTACGAGCAGTACTTC. This gives the protein CASSLAPQKGSYEQYF.